One sample yielded the 27 T cell receptor beta chains listed below, sequenced in a study of T cell responses to AZD1222 COVID-19 vaccine. Sequencing used immunoSEQ multiplex PCR; TCRdb keeps in-frame clones, though not all of them. This table has more than 95,000 clones, more than 80% appearing once. The source material was peripheral blood, sampled 28 days after the second AZD1222 dose. The receptors were sampled from an adult who received the AZD1222 COVID-19 vaccine.

The chain joins TRBV7-9 to TRBJ1-1; possibly TRBD1 for D (6 bases). The CDR3 contains 12 residues. The germline gives CDR1 SEHNR, CDR2 FQNEAQ (reference sequence). V dropped 6 bases and J dropped 5 bases, with 10 bases sitting between them. The CDR3 reads CASRKGETEAFF. CDR3 in DNA: TGTGCCAGCAGGAAGGGGGAGACTGAAGCTTTCTTT.

CDR3 sequence (DNA): TGTGCCAGTAGTATAGCGTCCAGCCTTCAAGAGACCCAGTACTTC. Protein: CASSIASSLQETQYF. V and J are TRBV19 and TRBJ2-5; D not certain. The V and J ends lost 1 base and 2 bases respectively, with 11 bases between them. This CDR3 has 15 amino acids. The germline V gene has CDR1 LNHDA and CDR2 SQIVND (reference sequence).

A few counts support this clone. The chain employs TRBV14 and TRBJ1-5; D call uncertain. There are 13 residues in the CDR3. Germline V gene lookup returns CDR1 SGHDN and CDR2 FVKESK. The V end lost 1 base, the J end lost 3 bases, and 4 bases lay between the germline ends. CDR3 sequence reads: CASSQAPNQPQHF. CDR3 nucleotides: TGTGCCAGCAGCCAAGCCCCCAATCAGCCCCAGCATTTT.

The genes are TRBV7-2 and TRBJ1-6; D is perhaps TRBD1 (5 bases). Trimming left V 5 bases short and J 7 bases short, with 12 bases between. CDR3 length: 14 amino acids. CDR1 SGHTA and CDR2 FQGNSA come from the germline V gene. This chain's CDR3 is CASSLGTENSPLHF. The CDR3 nucleotides are TGTGCCAGCAGCCTAGGGACGGAAAATTCACCCCTCCACTTT.

The chain employs TRBV6-5 and TRBJ1-2; D gene uncertain. The germline CDR1 and CDR2 sequences are MNHEY and SVGAGI. CDR3 length: 13 amino acids. Trimming cost V 5 bases and J 1 base, with 8 bases left between them. The CDR3 DNA follows: TGTGCCAGCAGTCTTACGGATAACTATGGCTACACCTTC. This sequence encodes CASSLTDNYGYTF.

This chain links TRBV2 with TRBJ1-1; D gene unclear. The V and J ends lost 3 bases and 4 bases respectively, with 9 bases between them. Germline loops: CDR1 SNHLY, CDR2 FYNNEI. This CDR3 comprises 13 residues. CDR3 sequence reads: CASSDRAGTEAFF. In nucleotides, the CDR3 is TGTGCCAGCAGTGATCGTGCGGGCACTGAAGCTTTCTTT. Supplemented by reference TRBV2 and TRBJ1-1, the full variable domain reads EPEVTQTPSHQVTQMGQEVILRCVPISNHLYFYWYRQILGQKVEFLVSFYNNEISEKSEIFDDQFSVERPDGSNFTLKIRSTKLEDSAMYFCASSDRAGTEAFFGQGTRLTVV.

The chain couples TRBV6-2 or TRBV6-3 to TRBJ2-1; 8 nucleotides align to TRBD2. The CDR3 covers 16 residues. Germline lookup yields CDR1 MNHEY and CDR2 SVGEGT. V lost 6 bases to trimming and J lost 2 bases; unmatched junction nucleotides: 9. The CDR3 is CASSRSGGVAYNEQFF. The CDR3 DNA reads TGTGCCAGCAGCCGATCGGGGGGGGTCGCCTACAATGAGCAGTTCTTC.

This chain uses TRBV14 with TRBJ1-1; D not certain. The ends were cut back, 4 bases at V and 0 bases at J, with 6 bases in the middle. This CDR3 contains 13 residues. CDR1 SGHDN and CDR2 FVKESK come from the germline V gene. CDR3 in DNA: TGTGCCAGCAGCCGTATTATGAACACTGAAGCTTTCTTT. This codes for CASSRIMNTEAFF. Full variable domain (missing parts from reference TRBV14 and TRBJ1-1): EAGVTQFPSHSVIEKGQTVTLRCDPISGHDNLYWYRRVMGKEIKFLLHFVKESKQDESGMPNNRFLAERTGGTYSTLKVQPAELEDSGVYFCASSRIMNTEAFFGQGTRLTVV.

The chain carries TRBV9 and TRBJ1-1; D unresolved. V was cut by 0 bases and J by 0 bases, with 9 bases left in between. Germline V gene data show CDR1 as SGDLS and CDR2 as YYNGEE. This CDR3 has 15 residues. CDR3 nucleotides: TGTGCCAGCAGCGTAGGTCCAGAGATGAACACTGAAGCTTTCTTT. It yields the protein CASSVGPEMNTEAFF. Together with reference TRBV9 and TRBJ1-1, the CDR3 gives the full variable domain: DSGVTQTPKHLITATGQRVTLRCSPRSGDLSVYWYQQSLDQGLQFLIQYYNGEERAKGNILERFSAQQFPDLHSELNLSSLELGDSALYFCASSVGPEMNTEAFFGQGTRLTVV.

This sequence joins TRBV15 and TRBJ1-1; the match to TRBD1 covers 9 bases. V was clipped by 1 base and J by 3 bases; unmatched bases: 6. Germline-derived CDR1 and CDR2 are LNHNV and YYDKDF (reference sequence). The CDR3 spans 16 residues. CDR3 DNA sequence: TGTGCCACCAGCAGAGCCCGGGGACAGGGAGACACTGAAGCTTTCTTT. Amino acids: CATSRARGQGDTEAFF.

The rearrangement uses TRBV11-2 and TRBJ2-3; no clear D gene. V was pared by 0 bases and J by 3 bases, with 7 bases between. The CDR3 is 14 amino acids. Germline lookup yields CDR1 SGHAT and CDR2 FQNNGV. CDR3 coding DNA: TGTGCCAGCAGCTTAGATTCTATTACAGATACGCAGTATTTT. The encoded protein is CASSLDSITDTQYF.

The chain is built from TRBV5-1 and TRBJ2-3; D is uncertain. V was pared by 0 bases and J by 2 bases, with 7 bases between. The V gene's germline CDR1 is SGHRS and CDR2 YFSETQ. The CDR3 consists of 14 residues. CDR3 nucleotide sequence: TGCGCCAGCAGCTTGGAACAGACCACAGATACGCAGTATTTT. Encoded protein: CASSLEQTTDTQYF. The full variable domain, with the rest looked up from reference TRBV5-1 and TRBJ2-3, is KAGVTQTPRYLIKTRGQQVTLSCSPISGHRSVSWYQQTPGQGLQFLFEYFSETQRNKGNFPGRFSGRQFSNSRSEMNVSTLELGDSALYLCASSLEQTTDTQYFGPGTRLTVL.

The table lists this clone with a count of one. The V gene is TRBV6-1, the J gene TRBJ2-6; D might be TRBD2 (5 bases). From germline, CDR1 is MNHNS and CDR2 SASEGT. Trimming took off 1 base at V and 9 bases at J, with 10 bases between the two ends. The CDR3 has 14 residues. CDR3 nucleotide sequence: TGTGCCAGCAGTGAAGGACGGAGCGGCAACGTCCTGACTTTC. Translating gives CASSEGRSGNVLTF.

The gene calls are TRBV7-7 and TRBJ1-3; 8 bases agree with TRBD1. The CDR3 has 15 residues. In germline, CDR1 is SSHAT, CDR2 FNYEAQ (reference sequence). With V trimmed by 1 base and J by 2 bases, 1 base remained unmatched. Here the CDR3 reads CASSLGTGPGNTIYF. The CDR3 DNA sequence: TGTGCCAGCAGCTTAGGGACAGGGCCTGGAAACACCATATATTTT.

This chain joins TRBV5-6 and TRBJ1-2; possible D gene TRBD1, 6 bases. In germline, CDR1 is SGHDT, CDR2 YYEEEE. The CDR3 contains 16 residues. V was trimmed by 2 bases and J by 5 bases, leaving 19 bases between them. The CDR3 is CASSFTKGGREYGYTF. The CDR3 DNA follows: TGTGCCAGCAGCTTTACCAAAGGGGGTCGTGAGTATGGCTACACCTTC.

The rearrangement uses TRBV6-5 and TRBJ2-7, with 11 positions matching TRBD1. The CDR3 totals 14 residues. In germline, CDR1 is MNHEY, CDR2 SVGAGI. V shed 6 bases, J shed 5 bases, and the junction held 6 bases outside the gene matches. The CDR3 DNA reads as TGTGCCAGCAGCCGGACAGGGGGCAAAAACGAGCAGTACTTC. Translating gives CASSRTGGKNEQYF.

This chain uses TRBV30 with TRBJ2-5, with D perhaps TRBD2 (5 bases). From germline, CDR1 is GTSNPN and CDR2 SVGIG (reference sequence). V gave up 2 bases and J gave up 5 bases, with 9 bases separating them. This CDR3 is built from 12 residues. The CDR3 DNA follows: TGTGCCTGGAGTTTAGCGCAGGAGACCCAGTACTTC. This encodes CAWSLAQETQYF.

The chain carries TRBV9 and TRBJ1-6; 11 positions agree with TRBD1. V shed 4 bases, J shed 8 bases, and the junction held 5 bases outside the gene matches. The CDR3 is made up of 15 amino acids. Looked up from germline, CDR1 is SGDLS and CDR2 is YYNGEE. CDR3 DNA sequence: TGTGCCAGCAGCTTTGGACAGGGGGCCTATTCACCCCTCCACTTT. It is translated as CASSFGQGAYSPLHF.

The chain combines TRBV28 with TRBJ2-7; the match to TRBD1 covers 8 bases. This CDR3 region has 13 residues. Per the germline V gene, CDR1 is MDHEN and CDR2 is SYDVKM. V shed 6 bases, J shed 4 bases, and the junction held 5 bases outside the gene matches. The CDR3 here is CASRTGGRYEQYF. The CDR3 DNA is TGTGCCAGCAGAACAGGGGGTCGGTACGAGCAGTACTTC.

This clone was picked up one time. The genes are TRBV27 and TRBJ1-1, with 7 bases matching TRBD1. In germline, CDR1 is MNHEY, CDR2 SMNVEV (reference sequence). V lost 0 bases to trimming and J lost 10 bases; unmatched junction nucleotides: 14. The CDR3 has 16 residues. The CDR3, as DNA: TGTGCCAGCAGTTTATCGCAGGCAGGGGGGTCTTCTGGAGCTTTCTTT. Amino acids: CASSLSQAGGSSGAFF.

J is TRBJ2-3 and V is TRBV5-4; 7 bases match TRBD2. CDR1 is SGHNT, CDR2 YYREEE, per germline (reference sequence). Trimming took 1 base from V and 2 from J; bases not matched to a gene: 7. The CDR3 runs 16 residues. The CDR3 reads CASSLSRGGPTDTQYF. Written as DNA, the CDR3 is TGTGCCAGCAGCTTGTCCCGCGGGGGTCCCACAGATACGCAGTATTTT. Full variable domain (outside the CDR3, taken from reference TRBV5-4 and TRBJ2-3): ETGVTQSPTHLIKTRGQQVTLRCSSQSGHNTVSWYQQALGQGPQFIFQYYREEENGRGNFPPRFSGLQFPNYSSELNVNALELDDSALYLCASSLSRGGPTDTQYFGPGTRLTVL.

This clone was seen once. The chain carries TRBV18 and TRBJ1-4, with a weak D call TRBD1 (5 bases). CDR3 length equals 15 residues. V shed 4 bases and J shed 3 bases, with 12 bases lying between them. From germline, CDR1 is KGHSH and CDR2 LQKENI. CDR3 region: CASSLWGGPNEKLFF. The CDR3 DNA reads as TGTGCCAGCTCACTCTGGGGGGGACCTAATGAAAAACTGTTTTTT.

This chain links TRBV5-1 with TRBJ2-7; possibly TRBD1 or TRBD2 for D (5 bases each). CDR1 is SGHRS, CDR2 YFSETQ, per germline. This CDR3 region has 14 residues. With 6 bases removed from V and 1 base from J, the gap between germline ends came to 14 bases. The CDR3 region has the DNA TGCGCCAGCAATCGTCTGGGGGTGTCCTACGAGCAGTACTTC. The encoded protein is CASNRLGVSYEQYF. Combining the CDR3 with reference TRBV5-1 and TRBJ2-7 gives the whole variable domain KAGVTQTPRYLIKTRGQQVTLSCSPISGHRSVSWYQQTPGQGLQFLFEYFSETQRNKGNFPGRFSGRQFSNSRSEMNVSTLELGDSALYLCASNRLGVSYEQYFGPGTRLTVT.

In this sample, this clone turned up a few times. The chain carries TRBV4-2 and TRBJ1-6; D is unclear. The CDR3 sequence is 15 residues long. The V end lost 3 bases, the J end lost 4 bases, and 10 bases lay between the germline ends. Germline-derived CDR1 and CDR2 are LGHNA and YNFKEQ. CDR3 nucleotide sequence: TGTGCCAGCAGCCAGGCGCTCTCTTATAATTCACCCCTCCACTTT. Translated, it gives CASSQALSYNSPLHF.

The chain recombines TRBV5-5 with TRBJ2-7; 10 bases are a match to TRBD1. V dropped 6 bases and J dropped 2; count of bases not matched to a gene: 11. CDR1 and CDR2 from the germline V gene are SGHKS and YYEKEE (reference sequence). The CDR3 loop spans 16 amino acids. The CDR3 DNA follows: TGTGCCAGCAACCTGGGTGTGGGACAGGGGACCTACGAGCAGTACTTC. This encodes CASNLGVGQGTYEQYF.

This sequence joins TRBV14 and TRBJ1-1, with a tentative D call TRBD1 (5 bases). Per germline, CDR1 SGHDN and CDR2 FVKESK. V gave up 3 bases and J gave up 3 bases, with 8 bases separating them. CDR3 size: 13 residues. In DNA form, the CDR3 reads TGTGCCAGCAGCCAGGGGCCGTACACTGAAGCTTTCTTT. It is translated as CASSQGPYTEAFF.

V and J are TRBV7-9 and TRBJ2-3; D is possibly TRBD1 or TRBD2 (5 bases each). The CDR3 covers 18 residues. From germline, CDR1 is SEHNR and CDR2 FQNEAQ (reference sequence). V was shortened by 7 bases and J by 0 bases, with 23 bases between the two germline ends. CDR3 sequence: CASTHGAFLRTSTDTQYF. In DNA form, the CDR3 reads TGTGCCAGCACTCACGGGGCATTTTTGCGAACTAGCACAGATACGCAGTATTTT.